The 14 T cell receptor beta chains in this list originate from one sample, sequenced in a study of long-term antiretroviral therapy in people with HIV. Survey level was the resolution at which the v3.0 immunoSEQ assay ran. Sequenced by immunoSEQ multiplex PCR; TCRdb stores in-frame clones only, minus some. The data show around 16,000 clones, with roughly 90% seen just once and 12% held by the top ten. Specimen: unsorted PBMCs, collected 0.7 years before starting antiretroviral therapy. All receptors derive from a man aged 50-59 years with HIV.

J is TRBJ2-7 and V is TRBV5-1; D gene ambiguous. There are 16 residues in the CDR3. Looked up from germline, CDR1 is SGHRS and CDR2 is YFSETQ. Trimming shortened V by 7 bases and J by 5 bases, and 25 bases separated the two germline ends. DNA of the CDR3: TGCGCCAGCCATGCCAAACACCGGGTCTCCTGGCACGAGCAGTACTTC. Amino acids: CASHAKHRVSWHEQYF.

The chain combines TRBV29-1 with TRBJ1-1; the D is unclear. The CDR3 spans 11 residues. The germline CDR1 and CDR2 sequences are SQVTM and ANQGSEA. The ends were cut back, 3 bases at V and 11 bases at J, with 13 bases in the middle. CDR3 nucleotide sequence: TGCAGCGTTGACGGGCAGGCGGGCGCTTTCTTT. Protein: CSVDGQAGAFF.

V gene TRBV19 combines with J gene TRBJ1-6; D gene unclear. This CDR3 is built from 13 residues. The germline V gene has CDR1 LNHDA and CDR2 SQIVND (reference sequence). V lost 3 bases, J lost 15 bases, and 15 bases lay in between. CDR3 sequence (DNA): TGTGCCAGTAGTATTAACGGGAACGGGATCCTCCACTTT. Its translation: CASSINGNGILHF.

The genes are TRBV27 and TRBJ1-5, with D maybe TRBD1 (5 bases). Deletions cut 6 bases from V and 4 bases from J, with 19 bases between. This CDR3 is 16 amino acids long. Germline values: CDR1 MNHEY, CDR2 SMNVEV (reference sequence). CDR3 nucleotide sequence: TGTGCCAGCAGACTAGCGGGGGGGAGTTCAAATCAGCCCCAGCATTTT. Its protein product is CASRLAGGSSNQPQHF.

Written as DNA, the CDR3 is TGTGCCAGCAGCTTATCCGGGACAGGGGTCTCACCCCTCCACTTT. Its protein is CASSLSGTGVSPLHF. The rearrangement joins TRBV7-3 to TRBJ1-6; 10 bases match TRBD1. CDR3 length: 15 residues. Germline CDR1 reads SGHTA; CDR2 reads FQGTGA. V was pared by 2 bases and J by 10 bases, with 5 bases of the junction left unmatched.

The rearrangement uses TRBV19 and TRBJ2-5, with a tentative D call TRBD1 (7 bases). This CDR3 comprises 15 residues. Trimming stripped 3 bases from V and 4 bases from J, with 15 bases between. The germline CDR1 and CDR2 sequences are LNHDA and SQIVND (reference sequence). CDR3 residues: CASSIWAGGGETQYF. For the CDR3, the DNA is TGTGCCAGTAGTATTTGGGCAGGGGGAGGAGAGACCCAGTACTTC.

As DNA, the CDR3 is TGTGCCAGCAGGTGCGGAGGACTAGCGGGATGGTATACGCAGTATTTT. This translates into CASRCGGLAGWYTQYF. The V gene is TRBV6-4, the J gene TRBJ2-3; TRBD2 aligns across 12 bases. V gave up 6 bases and J gave up 7 bases; unmatched junction bases: 11. CDR3 length: 16 amino acids. Germline loops: CDR1 MRHNA, CDR2 SNTAGT.

The rearrangement joins TRBV27 to TRBJ2-5; D gene ambiguous. This CDR3 comprises 12 residues. Germline CDR1 and CDR2: MNHEY and SMNVEV (reference sequence). V lost 6 bases and J lost 0, with 5 bases in between. The CDR3: CASRLNQETQYF. The CDR3 DNA sequence: TGTGCCAGCAGATTAAACCAAGAGACCCAGTACTTC.

The chain links TRBV10-3 to TRBJ2-1; 13 nucleotides match TRBD2. This CDR3 contains 14 residues. Germline V gene data show CDR1 as ENHRY and CDR2 as SYGVKD. Losses at the gene ends were 6 bases for V and 15 bases for J; bases not matched to a gene: 11. The CDR3: CAISYGLAGENVFF. CDR3 DNA sequence: TGTGCCATCAGCTACGGACTAGCGGGAGAGAACGTGTTCTTC.

V usage is TRBV4-3 and J usage is TRBJ1-2; 7 positions agree with TRBD1. The trim removed 0 bases at V and 4 bases at J, leaving 8 bases unmatched. The CDR3 totals 16 residues. Germline V gene data show CDR1 as LGHNA and CDR2 as YSLEER. The CDR3 reads CASSQEVPGQSYGYTF. The CDR3, as DNA: TGCGCCAGCAGCCAAGAGGTCCCGGGACAGAGCTATGGCTACACCTTC.

This chain connects TRBV6-5 to TRBJ2-7; 7 nucleotides align to TRBD2. The trim removed 5 bases at V and 0 bases at J, leaving 7 bases unmatched. CDR1 is MNHEY and CDR2 is SVGAGI in the germline V gene. This CDR3 region has 15 residues. CDR3 in DNA: TGTGCCAGCAGTCCTACCGGGGGGAGCTCCTACGAGCAGTACTTC. Protein: CASSPTGGSSYEQYF.

The CDR3 loop is CASSETPRDLGEKLFF. The CDR3 DNA is TGTGCCAGCAGCGAAACACCCCGGGACCTGGGAGAAAAACTGTTTTTT. The chain couples TRBV7-9 to TRBJ1-4, with a tentative D call TRBD1 (5 bases). V lost 5 bases and J 8 bases, leaving 21 bases between the germline ends. In germline, CDR1 is SEHNR, CDR2 FQNEAQ (reference sequence). The CDR3 totals 16 residues.

The chain links TRBV19 to TRBJ2-7, with 7 bases aligning to TRBD2. V lost 5 bases and J lost 6; bases outside the gene matches: 10. This CDR3 is 14 amino acids long. In germline, CDR1 is LNHDA, CDR2 SQIVND (reference sequence). CDR3 bases: TGTGCCAGTAGTGCTGCCGGGGGGTTCGGCGAGCAGTACTTC. Encoded protein: CASSAAGGFGEQYF.

J is TRBJ2-7 and V is TRBV5-6, with D maybe TRBD1 (5 bases). The CDR3 is made up of 14 amino acids. Trimming took off 0 bases at V and 3 bases at J, with 10 bases between the two ends. Germline CDR1 and CDR2: SGHDT and YYEEEE. CDR3 in amino acids: CASSLGPGIYEQYF. CDR3 nucleotide sequence: TGTGCCAGCAGCTTGGGTCCAGGGATCTACGAGCAGTACTTC.